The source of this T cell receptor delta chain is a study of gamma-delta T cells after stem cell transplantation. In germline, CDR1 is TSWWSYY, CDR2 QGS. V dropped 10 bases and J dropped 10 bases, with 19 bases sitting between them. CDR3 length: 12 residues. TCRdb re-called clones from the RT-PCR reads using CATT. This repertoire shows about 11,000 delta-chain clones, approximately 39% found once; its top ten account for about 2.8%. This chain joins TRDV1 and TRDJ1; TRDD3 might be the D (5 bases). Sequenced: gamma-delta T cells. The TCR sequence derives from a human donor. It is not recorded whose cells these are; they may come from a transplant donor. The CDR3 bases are TGTGCTCGGGGGGGGCCAAAGGGGTCACTCATCTTT. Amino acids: CARGGPKGSLIF.